This T cell receptor beta chain was retrieved from a study of chemoradiotherapy in HPV16-positive cancers. The overall study: Functional T-cell assays on two HPV16-positive patients' cells defined candidate HPV-specific clones and common TCR motifs. Study-wide results and caveats: Non-HPV-specific T cells did not expand in tumors during treatment, whereas candidate HPV-specific clones and E7-related motifs did. For HPV16-positive patients, expanding HPV-responsive T cells associated with longer recurrence-free survival.

Of note for this clone: The antigen remains undetermined.

Samples were taken several times over chemoradiotherapy. Data came from immunoSEQ multiplex PCR; TCRdb stores just in-frame clones and leaves some out. The sample lists under 30,000 clones, 94% occurring once. Trimming took 5 bases from V and 0 from J, leaving 10 bases between them. CDR1 is SGHAT, CDR2 FQNNGV, per germline. The CDR3 sequence is 14 residues long. This TCR was sampled from a human donor with HPV-associated anogenital cancer. The V call is TRBV11-2, the J call TRBJ1-1; unclear D gene. This specimen was collected from a patient who underwent chemoradiotherapy. The CDR3 DNA reads TGTGCCAGCAGCCTTAGCATAATGAACACTGAAGCTTTCTTT. Translating it yields CASSLSIMNTEAFF.